This T cell receptor beta chain was identified in a study of Ad26.COV2.S vaccination and SARS-CoV-2 variants. Study conclusions and caveats: CD8+ and CD4+ T cells specific for spike reportedly responded with substantial breadth after vaccination. Comparable non-spike TCR breadth was observed in vaccine and placebo recipients.

TCRdb's copy holds only in-frame clones and misses some; the assay was immunoSEQ multiplex PCR. The sample comprises over 400,000 clones, 92% of which are singletons, and approximately 1.6% rests with the top ten. Treatment denoted: around 19 received Ad26.COV2.S at low or high dose, single or two shots; about five received placebo; per-sample allocation not given. Material that was analyzed had been drawn on day 63 after the first vaccine or placebo injection. The donor's status was that of an adult aged 18-55 years in Boston. The administered vaccine (an Ad26 vector) expressed Wuhan-strain SARS-CoV-2 spike. In its sample, this clone was seen once. Antigen unknown. Germline V gene data show CDR1 as SGHAT and CDR2 as FQNNGV. Trimming stripped 1 base from V and 1 base from J, with 11 bases between. This CDR3 has 16 residues.

The source was peripheral blood, collected in a trial of Ad26.COV2.S vaccine versus placebo. This rearrangement joins TRBV11-2 to TRBJ2-4; no clear D. The clonotype was recovered from a person aged 18-65 years who received the Ad26.COV2.S COVID-19 vaccine or a placebo. The CDR3 region has the DNA TGTGCCAGCAGCTTAGGGAAGGAAAGGGCCAAAAACATTCAGTACTTC. Protein sequence: CASSLGKERAKNIQYF.